This TCR beta chain emerged from a study of blood T cell repertoires in COVID-19. Study details: Samples of COVID-19 (acute and convalescent) were obtained from the United States, Italy and Spain.

A single count supports this clone. V shed 11 bases and J 2 bases; nucleotides not matched to a gene: 11. The CDR3 is made up of 15 amino acids. Germline V CDR1 and CDR2: SGHAT, FQNNGV. In the original processing: Nucleated cell number was recorded as an estimate derived from reference gene primer amplification. Sequenced by immunoSEQ multiplex PCR; TCRdb stores in-frame clones only, minus some. The DNA was the basis for D and trimming; V, J and clone size are from that table. The sample consists of fewer than 85,000 clones, 70% to 90% of them appearing once. The chain joins TRBV11-2 to TRBJ1-4; 7 bases agree with TRBD1. The source material was peripheral blood. The receptor's source is a man aged 45 to 65 with active COVID-19. Written as DNA, the CDR3 is TGTGCCGGCTGGAGGGGGCGCAGGACTAATGAAAAACTGTTTTTT. As protein: CAGWRGRRTNEKLFF. Complete variable domain (other parts from reference TRBV11-2 and TRBJ1-4): EAGVAQSPRYKIIEKRQSVAFWCNPISGHATLYWYQQILGQGPKLLIQFQNNGVVDDSQLPKDRFSAERLKGVDSTLKIQPAKLEDSAVYLCAGWRGRRTNEKLFFGSGTQLSVL.